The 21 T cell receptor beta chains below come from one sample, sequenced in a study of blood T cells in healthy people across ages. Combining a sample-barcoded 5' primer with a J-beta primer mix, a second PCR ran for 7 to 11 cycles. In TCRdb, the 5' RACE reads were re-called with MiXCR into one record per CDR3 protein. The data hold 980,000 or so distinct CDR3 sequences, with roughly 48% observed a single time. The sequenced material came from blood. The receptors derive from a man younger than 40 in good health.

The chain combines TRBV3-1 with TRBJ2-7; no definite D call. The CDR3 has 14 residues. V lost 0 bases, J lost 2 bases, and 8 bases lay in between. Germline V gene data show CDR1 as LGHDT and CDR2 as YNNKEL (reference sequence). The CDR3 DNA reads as TGTGCCAGCAGCCAAGAGCTGGCAGCCTACGAGCAGTACTTC. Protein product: CASSQELAAYEQYF.

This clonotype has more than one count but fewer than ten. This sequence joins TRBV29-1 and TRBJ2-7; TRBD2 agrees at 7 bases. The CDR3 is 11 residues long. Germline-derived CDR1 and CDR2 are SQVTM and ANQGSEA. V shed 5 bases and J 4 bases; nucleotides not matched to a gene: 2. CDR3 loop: CSVSGGYEQYF. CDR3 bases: TGCAGCGTTTCGGGGGGTTACGAGCAGTACTTC.

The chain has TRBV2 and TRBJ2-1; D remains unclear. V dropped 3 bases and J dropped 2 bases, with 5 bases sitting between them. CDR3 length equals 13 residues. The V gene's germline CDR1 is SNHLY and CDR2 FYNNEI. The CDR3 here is CASSDATYNEQFF. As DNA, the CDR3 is TGTGCCAGCAGTGACGCTACCTACAATGAGCAGTTCTTC.

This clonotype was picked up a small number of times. The CDR3 is CASSGAGTEAFF. CDR3 coding DNA: TGTGCCAGCAGTGGCGCGGGCACTGAAGCTTTCTTT. The rearrangement joins TRBV6-2 or TRBV6-3 to TRBJ1-1; D uncertain. The CDR3 has 12 residues. V lost 5 bases and J 4 bases, leaving 8 bases between the germline ends. In germline, CDR1 is MNHEY, CDR2 SVGEGT.

For the CDR3, the DNA is TGCAGTGCTGCGGACCCTTTCGGGGCAAACACCATATATTTT. Its protein product is CSAADPFGANTIYF. The chain combines TRBV20-1 with TRBJ1-3, with a possible D match to TRBD1 (5 bases). The ends were cut back, 5 bases at V and 6 bases at J, with 17 bases in the middle. This CDR3 region has 14 residues. Germline values: CDR1 DFQATT, CDR2 SNEGSKA (reference sequence).

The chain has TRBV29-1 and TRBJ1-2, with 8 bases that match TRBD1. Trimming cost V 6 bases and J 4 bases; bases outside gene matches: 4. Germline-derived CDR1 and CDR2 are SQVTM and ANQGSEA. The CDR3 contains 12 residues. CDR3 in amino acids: CSVNTGGYGYTF. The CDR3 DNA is TGCAGCGTGAACACAGGGGGCTATGGCTACACCTTC. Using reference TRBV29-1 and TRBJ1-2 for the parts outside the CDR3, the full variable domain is SAVISQKPSRDICQRGTSLTIQCQVDSQVTMMFWYRQQPGQSLTLIATANQGSEATYESGFVIDKFPISRPNLTFSTLTVSNMSPEDSSIYLCSVNTGGYGYTFGSGTRLTVV.

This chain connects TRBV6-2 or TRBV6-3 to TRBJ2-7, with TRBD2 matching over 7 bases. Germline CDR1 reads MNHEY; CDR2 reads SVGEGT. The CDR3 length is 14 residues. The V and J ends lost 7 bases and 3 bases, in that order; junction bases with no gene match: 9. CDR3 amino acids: CASTTHGGIYEQYF. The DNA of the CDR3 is TGTGCCAGCACGACACACGGGGGGATCTACGAGCAGTACTTC.

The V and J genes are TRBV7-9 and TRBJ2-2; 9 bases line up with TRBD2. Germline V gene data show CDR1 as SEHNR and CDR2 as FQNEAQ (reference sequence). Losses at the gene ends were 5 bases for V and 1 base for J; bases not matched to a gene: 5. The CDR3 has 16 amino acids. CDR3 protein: CASSNSGGGNTGELFF. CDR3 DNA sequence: TGTGCCAGCAGCAATAGCGGGGGCGGGAACACCGGGGAGCTGTTTTTT.

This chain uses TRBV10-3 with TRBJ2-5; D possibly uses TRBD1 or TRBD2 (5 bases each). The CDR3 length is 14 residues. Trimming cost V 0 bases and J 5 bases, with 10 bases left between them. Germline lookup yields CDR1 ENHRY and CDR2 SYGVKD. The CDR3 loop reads CAISESSGLETQYF. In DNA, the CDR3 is TGTGCCATCAGTGAGTCGTCGGGGCTTGAGACCCAGTACTTC.

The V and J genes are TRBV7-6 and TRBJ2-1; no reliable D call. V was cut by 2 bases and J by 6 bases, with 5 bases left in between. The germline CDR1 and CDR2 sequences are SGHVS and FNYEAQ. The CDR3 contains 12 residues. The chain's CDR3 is CASSLPGNEQFF. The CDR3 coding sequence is TGTGCCAGCAGCTTACCCGGCAATGAGCAGTTCTTC.

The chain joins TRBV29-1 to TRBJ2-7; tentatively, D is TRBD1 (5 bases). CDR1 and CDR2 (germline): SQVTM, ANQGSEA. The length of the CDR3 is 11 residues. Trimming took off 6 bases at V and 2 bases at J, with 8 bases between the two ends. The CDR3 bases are TGCAGCGTCCAGACAGCCTACGAGCAGTACTTC. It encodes CSVQTAYEQYF.

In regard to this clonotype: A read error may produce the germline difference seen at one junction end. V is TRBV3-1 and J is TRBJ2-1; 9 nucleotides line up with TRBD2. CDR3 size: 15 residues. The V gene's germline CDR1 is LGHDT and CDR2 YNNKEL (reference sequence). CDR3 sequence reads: CASSQALAGVGEQFF. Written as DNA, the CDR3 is TGTGCCAGCAGTCAAGCTTTAGCGGGGGTGGGTGAGCAGTTCTTC.

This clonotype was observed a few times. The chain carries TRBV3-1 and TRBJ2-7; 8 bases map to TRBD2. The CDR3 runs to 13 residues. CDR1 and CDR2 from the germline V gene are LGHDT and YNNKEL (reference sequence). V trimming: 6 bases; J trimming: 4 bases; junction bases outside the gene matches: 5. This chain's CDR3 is CASRHRGGYEQYF. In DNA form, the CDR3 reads TGTGCCAGCAGGCACCGGGGGGGGTACGAGCAGTACTTC.

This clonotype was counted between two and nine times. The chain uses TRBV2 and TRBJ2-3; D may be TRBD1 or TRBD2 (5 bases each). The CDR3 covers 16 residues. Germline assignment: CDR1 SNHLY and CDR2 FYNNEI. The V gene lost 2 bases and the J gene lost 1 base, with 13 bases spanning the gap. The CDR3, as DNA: TGTGCCAGCAGTGAAACGGGACCCCACGGCACAGATACGCAGTATTTT. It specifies CASSETGPHGTDTQYF.

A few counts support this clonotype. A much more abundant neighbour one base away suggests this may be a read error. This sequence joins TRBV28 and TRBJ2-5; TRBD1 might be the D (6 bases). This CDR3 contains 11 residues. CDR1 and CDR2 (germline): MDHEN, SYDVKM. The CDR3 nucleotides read TGTCTTCGGGACAAAGACAATGAGCAGTACTTC. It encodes CLRDKDNEQYF.

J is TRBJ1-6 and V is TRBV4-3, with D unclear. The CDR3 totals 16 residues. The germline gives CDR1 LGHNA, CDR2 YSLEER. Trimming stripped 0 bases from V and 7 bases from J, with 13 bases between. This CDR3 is CASSQDRSVGNSPLHF. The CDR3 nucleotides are TGCGCCAGCAGCCAAGACCGATCGGTAGGCAATTCACCCCTCCACTTT.

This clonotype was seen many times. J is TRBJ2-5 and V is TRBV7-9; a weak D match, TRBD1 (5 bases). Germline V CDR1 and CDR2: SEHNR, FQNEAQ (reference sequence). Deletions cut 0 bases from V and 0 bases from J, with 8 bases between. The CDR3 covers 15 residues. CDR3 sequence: CASSLAAGNQETQYF. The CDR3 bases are TGTGCCAGCAGCTTAGCGGCAGGGAACCAAGAGACCCAGTACTTC. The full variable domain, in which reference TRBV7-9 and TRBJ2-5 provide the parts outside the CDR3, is DTGVSQNPRHKITKRGQNVTFRCDPISEHNRLYWYRQTLGQGPEFLTYFQNEAQLEKSRLLSDRFSAERPKGSFSTLEIQRTEQGDSAMYLCASSLAAGNQETQYFGPGTRLLVL.

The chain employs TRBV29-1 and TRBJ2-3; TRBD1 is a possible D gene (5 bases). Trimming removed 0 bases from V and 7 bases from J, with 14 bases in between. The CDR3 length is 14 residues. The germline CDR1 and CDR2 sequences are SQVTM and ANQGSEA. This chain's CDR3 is CSVEEDNRFNTQYF. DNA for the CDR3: TGCAGCGTTGAAGAGGATAACAGGTTTAATACGCAGTATTTT.

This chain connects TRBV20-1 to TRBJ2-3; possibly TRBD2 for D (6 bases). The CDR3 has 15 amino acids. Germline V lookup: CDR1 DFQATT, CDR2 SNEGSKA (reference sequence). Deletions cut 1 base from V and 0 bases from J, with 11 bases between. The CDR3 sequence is CSARGGSGSTDTQYF. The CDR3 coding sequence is TGCAGTGCTAGAGGTGGTAGCGGTAGCACAGATACGCAGTATTTT.

The CDR3 is CASSHMVQTKNIQYF. CDR3 sequence (DNA): TGTGCCAGCAGCCATATGGTCCAGACCAAAAACATTCAGTACTTC. J is TRBJ2-4 and V is TRBV3-1; D remains unclear. The germline V gene encodes CDR1 LGHDT and CDR2 YNNKEL (reference sequence). Trimming removed 3 bases from V and 2 bases from J, with 11 bases in between. This CDR3 is built from 15 residues.

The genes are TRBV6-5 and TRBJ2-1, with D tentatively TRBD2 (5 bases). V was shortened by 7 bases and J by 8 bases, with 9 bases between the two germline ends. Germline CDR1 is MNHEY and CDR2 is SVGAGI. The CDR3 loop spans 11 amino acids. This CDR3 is CASNSGYEQFF. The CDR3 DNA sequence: TGTGCCAGCAACTCGGGATATGAGCAGTTCTTC.